This TCR beta chain was sequenced in a study of technical replicates of blood from a few donors. Profiled with immunoSEQ multiplex PCR; TCRdb holds only in-frame clones, not every one. The sample lists about 86,000 clones, roughly 95% occurring once. The specimen was T cells isolated from PBMCs. The receptor comes from a human donor in good health.

The CDR3 nucleotides read TGCGCCAGCAGCCAAGAGGACAGGGGAAGGAGCTACACCTTC. It encodes CASSQEDRGRSYTF. The chain employs TRBV4-3 and TRBJ1-2, with 9 bases matching TRBD1. In germline, CDR1 is LGHNA, CDR2 YSLEER. Trimming at V came to 0 bases and at J to 9 bases, leaving 5 bases not matched to a gene. CDR3 length: 14 amino acids.